This paragraph covers one T cell receptor beta chain sequence. Antigen: not known. This CDR3 fails to terminate in the conserved phenylalanine or tryptophan, so it likely reflects a read error. The source of the sample is a study of identical twins. Study-wide findings and caveats: Invariant MAIT and iNKT cells may have partly biased zero-insertion analyses. With abundant cord blood beta clonotypes, insertions were fewer; memory repertoires showed no such pattern. The study based its conclusions on cross-sectional statistical analysis and did not follow the same donors.

Each CDR3 protein is one row after TCRdb ran MiXCR on the 5' RACE reads. The sample has 690,000 or so distinct CDR3 sequences; more than 6.5% are singletons. There were only healthy Caucasians among the donors. V gave up 8 bases and J gave up 7 bases, with 16 bases separating them. Per the germline V gene, CDR1 is SNHLY and CDR2 is FYNNEI. The length of the CDR3 is 13 residues. This sample also belongs to another study, concerning yellow fever vaccine responses in identical twins.

The specimen sequenced was PBMCs. This chain connects TRBV2 to TRBJ2-3, with D hard to call. This TCR derives from a woman under 30 in good health. In DNA, the CDR3 is TGTGCCAGCGGGATTCCTTCCCCGCATACGCAGTATTAT. Residues: CASGIPSPHTQYY.